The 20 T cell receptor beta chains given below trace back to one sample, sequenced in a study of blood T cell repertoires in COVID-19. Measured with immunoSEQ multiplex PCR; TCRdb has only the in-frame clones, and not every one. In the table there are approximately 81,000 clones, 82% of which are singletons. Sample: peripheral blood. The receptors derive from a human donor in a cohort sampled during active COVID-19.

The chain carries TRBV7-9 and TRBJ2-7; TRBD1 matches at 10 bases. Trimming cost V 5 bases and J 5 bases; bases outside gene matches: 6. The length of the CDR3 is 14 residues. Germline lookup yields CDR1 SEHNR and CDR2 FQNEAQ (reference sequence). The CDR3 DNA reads TGTGCCAGCAGCAACACCGGGACAGGGGACGAGCAGTACTTC. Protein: CASSNTGTGDEQYF.

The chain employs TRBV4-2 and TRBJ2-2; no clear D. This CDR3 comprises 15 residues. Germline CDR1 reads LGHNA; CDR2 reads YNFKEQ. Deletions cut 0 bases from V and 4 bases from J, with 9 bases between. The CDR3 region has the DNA TGTGCCAGCAGCCAAGAGTTTAGCCGCACCGGGGAGCTGTTTTTT. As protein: CASSQEFSRTGELFF.

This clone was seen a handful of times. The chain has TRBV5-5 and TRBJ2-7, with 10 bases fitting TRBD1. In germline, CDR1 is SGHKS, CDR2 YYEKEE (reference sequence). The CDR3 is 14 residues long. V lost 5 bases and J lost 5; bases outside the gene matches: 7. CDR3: CASRRTGGSDEQYF. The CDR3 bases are TGTGCCAGCAGGCGGACAGGGGGAAGCGACGAGCAGTACTTC.

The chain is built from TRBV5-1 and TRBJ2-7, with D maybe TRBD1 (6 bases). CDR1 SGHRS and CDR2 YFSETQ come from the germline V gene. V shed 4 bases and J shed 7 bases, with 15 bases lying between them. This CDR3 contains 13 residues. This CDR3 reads CASSRDRTWEQYF. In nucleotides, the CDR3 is TGCGCCAGCAGCCGAGACAGGACTTGGGAGCAGTACTTC.

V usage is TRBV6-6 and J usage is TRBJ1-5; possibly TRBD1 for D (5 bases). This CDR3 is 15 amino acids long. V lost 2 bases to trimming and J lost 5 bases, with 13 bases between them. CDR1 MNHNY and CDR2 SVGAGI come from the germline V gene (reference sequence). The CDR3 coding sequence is TGTGCCAGCAGTTACAGGGGCCCTGGGGATCAGCCCCAGCATTTT. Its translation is CASSYRGPGDQPQHF.

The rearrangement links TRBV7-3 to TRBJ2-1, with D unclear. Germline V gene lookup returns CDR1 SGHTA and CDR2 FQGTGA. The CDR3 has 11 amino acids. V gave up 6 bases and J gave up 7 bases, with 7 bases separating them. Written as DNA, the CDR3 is TGTGCCAGCAGTCTAGAGAATGAGCAGTTCTTC. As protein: CASSLENEQFF.

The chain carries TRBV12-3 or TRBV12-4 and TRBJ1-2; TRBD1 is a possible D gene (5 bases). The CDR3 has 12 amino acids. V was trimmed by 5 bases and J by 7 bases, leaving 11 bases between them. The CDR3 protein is CASSKAGFGYTF. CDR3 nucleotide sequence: TGTGCCAGCAGTAAGGCAGGGTTTGGCTACACCTTC.

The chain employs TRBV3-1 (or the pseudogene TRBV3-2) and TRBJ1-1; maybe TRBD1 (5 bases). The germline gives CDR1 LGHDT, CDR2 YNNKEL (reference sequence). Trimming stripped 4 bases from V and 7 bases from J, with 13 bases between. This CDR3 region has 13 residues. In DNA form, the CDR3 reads TGTGCCAGCAGCCCCCGGGGGGGGGTTGAAGCTTTCTTT. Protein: CASSPRGGVEAFF.

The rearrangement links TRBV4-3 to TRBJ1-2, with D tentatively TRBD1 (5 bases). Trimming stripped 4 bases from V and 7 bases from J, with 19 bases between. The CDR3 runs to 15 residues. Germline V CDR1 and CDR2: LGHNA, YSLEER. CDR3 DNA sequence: TGCGCCAGCAGCCGAAGCCCCGGGGGGGAGGGTGGCTACACCTTC. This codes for CASSRSPGGEGGYTF.

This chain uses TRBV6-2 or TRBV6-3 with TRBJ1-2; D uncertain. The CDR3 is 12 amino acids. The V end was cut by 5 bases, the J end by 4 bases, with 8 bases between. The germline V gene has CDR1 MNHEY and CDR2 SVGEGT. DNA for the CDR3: TGTGCCAGCAGTGACCACAGCTATGGCTACACCTTC. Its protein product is CASSDHSYGYTF.

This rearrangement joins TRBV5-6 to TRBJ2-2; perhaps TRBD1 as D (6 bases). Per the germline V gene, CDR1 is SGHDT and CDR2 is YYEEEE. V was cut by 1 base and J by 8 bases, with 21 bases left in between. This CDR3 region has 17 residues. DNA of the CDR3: TGTGCCAGCAGCTTGTTAGGGCAGGGGATGGCACCGGGGGAGCTGTTTTTT. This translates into CASSLLGQGMAPGELFF.

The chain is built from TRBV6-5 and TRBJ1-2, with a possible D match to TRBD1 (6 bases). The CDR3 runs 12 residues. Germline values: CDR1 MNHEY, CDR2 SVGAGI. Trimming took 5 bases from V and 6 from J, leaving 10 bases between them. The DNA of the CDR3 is TGTGCCAGCAGTCGAGGGGGAAATGGCTACACCTTC. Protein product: CASSRGGNGYTF.

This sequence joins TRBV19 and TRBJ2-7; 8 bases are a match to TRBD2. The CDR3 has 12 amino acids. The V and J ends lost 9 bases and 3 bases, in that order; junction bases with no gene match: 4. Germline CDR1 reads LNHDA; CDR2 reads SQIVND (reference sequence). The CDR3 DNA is TGTGCCAGCCGGGGGGGCCGCTACGAGCAGTACTTC. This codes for CASRGGRYEQYF.

CDR3 sequence reads: CASSLGPVGRVPLTMGYTF. The CDR3 bases are TGTGCCAGCAGCTTGGGACCCGTCGGCAGAGTCCCTCTAACTATGGGCTACACCTTC. The chain carries TRBV5-4 and TRBJ1-2; D not certain. Germline CDR1 and CDR2: SGHNT and YYREEE (reference sequence). Trimming stripped 0 bases from V and 8 bases from J, with 29 bases between. This CDR3 region has 19 residues.

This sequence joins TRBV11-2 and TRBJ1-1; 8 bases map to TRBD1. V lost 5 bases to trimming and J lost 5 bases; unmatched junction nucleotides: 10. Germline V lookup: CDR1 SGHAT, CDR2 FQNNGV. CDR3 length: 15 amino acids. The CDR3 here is CASSHIYRGETEAFF. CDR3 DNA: TGTGCCAGCAGCCATATCTACAGGGGGGAGACTGAAGCTTTCTTT.

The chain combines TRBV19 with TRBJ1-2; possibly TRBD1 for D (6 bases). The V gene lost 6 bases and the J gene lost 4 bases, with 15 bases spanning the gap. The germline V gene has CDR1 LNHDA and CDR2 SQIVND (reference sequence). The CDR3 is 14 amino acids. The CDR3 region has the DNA TGTGCCAGTAGCAAAGACAGGACCTTCTATGGCTACACCTTC. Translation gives CASSKDRTFYGYTF. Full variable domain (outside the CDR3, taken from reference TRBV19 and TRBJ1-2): DGGITQSPKYLFRKEGQNVTLSCEQNLNHDAMYWYRQDPGQGLRLIYYSQIVNDFQKGDIAEGYSVSREKKESFPLTVTSAQKNPTAFYLCASSKDRTFYGYTFGSGTRLTVV.

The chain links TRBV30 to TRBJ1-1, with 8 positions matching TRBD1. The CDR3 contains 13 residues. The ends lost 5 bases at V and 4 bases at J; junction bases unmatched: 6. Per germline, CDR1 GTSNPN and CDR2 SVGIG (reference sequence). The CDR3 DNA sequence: TGTGCCTGGGACAGGGGAACGGTCACTGAAGCTTTCTTT. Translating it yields CAWDRGTVTEAFF.

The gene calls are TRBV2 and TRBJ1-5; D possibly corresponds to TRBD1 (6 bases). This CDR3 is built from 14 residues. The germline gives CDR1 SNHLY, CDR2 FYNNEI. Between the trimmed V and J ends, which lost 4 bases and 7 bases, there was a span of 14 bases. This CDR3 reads CASSVGQGKQPQHF. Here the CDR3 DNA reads TGTGCCAGCAGTGTTGGGCAGGGGAAACAGCCCCAGCATTTT. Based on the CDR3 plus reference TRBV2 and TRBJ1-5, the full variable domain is EPEVTQTPSHQVTQMGQEVILRCVPISNHLYFYWYRQILGQKVEFLVSFYNNEISEKSEIFDDQFSVERPDGSNFTLKIRSTKLEDSAMYFCASSVGQGKQPQHFGDGTRLSIL.

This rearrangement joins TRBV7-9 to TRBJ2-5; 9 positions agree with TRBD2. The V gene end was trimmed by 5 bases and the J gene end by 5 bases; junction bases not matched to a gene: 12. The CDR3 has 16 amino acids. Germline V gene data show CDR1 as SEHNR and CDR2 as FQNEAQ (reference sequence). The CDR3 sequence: CASSARLADPPETQYF. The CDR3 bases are TGTGCCAGCAGCGCCCGACTAGCGGACCCCCCGGAGACCCAGTACTTC.

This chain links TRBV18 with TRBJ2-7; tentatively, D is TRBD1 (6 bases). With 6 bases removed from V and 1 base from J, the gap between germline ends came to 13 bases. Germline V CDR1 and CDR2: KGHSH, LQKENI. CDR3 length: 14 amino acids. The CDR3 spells CASSRTVPSYEQYF. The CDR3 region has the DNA TGTGCCAGCTCCCGGACAGTGCCTTCCTACGAGCAGTACTTC.